A single sample gave rise to the 18 T cell receptor beta chains below, sequenced in a study of identical twins (dated by TCRdb to the mid-2010s). Library prep was done by 5' RACE. For sequencing, an Illumina HiSeq 2000 was employed. The raw public data were reprocessed by TCRdb itself: fastp quality trimming at Q25, MiXCR clonotype calling, in-frame beta chains only. Rows are combined by CDR3 protein, so each entry shows the most common genes and DNA. Present in this sample are under 350,000 distinct CDR3 sequences, more than 8% of which were seen just once. In total, the top ten clones hold under 7.5% of the sample. These data also formed part of another study, on yellow fever vaccine responses in identical twins.

Sequencing was done on a sample of CD8+ T cells sorted from blood. These receptors were obtained from a woman under 30 in good health.

This clonotype was detected many times. The V gene is TRBV4-2, the J gene TRBJ2-2; a weak D match, TRBD2 (5 bases). Trimming pared 4 bases from V and 6 bases from J, leaving 9 bases between. CDR1 is LGHNA and CDR2 is YNFKEQ in the germline V gene. The CDR3 totals 13 residues. CDR3 coding DNA: TGTGCCAGCAGCCGCGACTACGCCGGGGAGCTGTTTTTT. Protein product: CASSRDYAGELFF.

This chain uses TRBV28 with TRBJ1-5; D uncertain. Looked up from germline, CDR1 is MDHEN and CDR2 is SYDVKM. V dropped 4 bases and J dropped 0 bases, with 10 bases sitting between them. This CDR3 region has 15 residues. The CDR3 region has the DNA TGTGCCAGCAGTTCCGACGGAAATAGCAATCAGCCCCAGCATTTT. This gives the protein CASSSDGNSNQPQHF.

The genes are TRBV7-9 and TRBJ1-2; possible D gene TRBD1, 5 bases. This CDR3 has 13 residues. Germline V CDR1 and CDR2: SEHNR, FQNEAQ (reference sequence). Trimming took off 5 bases at V and 3 bases at J, with 10 bases between the two ends. The CDR3 protein is CASSPGWYYGYTF. CDR3 nucleotide sequence: TGTGCCAGCAGCCCAGGGTGGTACTATGGCTACACCTTC.

This clonotype was seen at least ten times. The gene calls are TRBV6-4 and TRBJ2-1, with 9 positions matching TRBD2. The CDR3 spans 15 residues. Germline-derived CDR1 and CDR2 are MRHNA and SNTAGT. Losses at the gene ends were 4 bases for V and 7 bases for J; bases not matched to a gene: 8. CDR3 sequence reads: CASSVSAGGRNEQFF. The CDR3, as DNA: TGTGCCAGCAGTGTTTCGGCGGGAGGGCGGAATGAGCAGTTCTTC.

The chain recombines TRBV20-1 with TRBJ2-7, with D unclear. The CDR3 runs to 14 residues. V was clipped by 6 bases and J by 6 bases, with 21 bases between them. In germline, CDR1 is DFQATT, CDR2 SNEGSKA (reference sequence). The CDR3, as DNA: TGCAGTGCAAACAACCCCGAGCCACGTGCCGAGCAGTACTTC. It translates to CSANNPEPRAEQYF.

This clonotype has a handful of counts. The rearrangement uses TRBV7-6 and TRBJ2-5; TRBD1 might be the D (6 bases). The CDR3 contains 14 residues. Germline values: CDR1 SGHVS, CDR2 FNYEAQ. Trimming removed 4 bases from V and 2 bases from J, with 11 bases in between. The CDR3 DNA is TGTGCCAGCAGCTCCCCGGGACAACAAGAGACCCAGTACTTC. Encoded protein: CASSSPGQQETQYF.

V and J are TRBV9 and TRBJ2-2, with TRBD2 matching 8 bases. V lost 3 bases to trimming and J lost 3 bases; unmatched junction nucleotides: 13. The CDR3 contains 18 residues. The germline CDR1 and CDR2 sequences are SGDLS and YYNGEE. This CDR3 reads CASSAPQLSSGYTGELFF. CDR3 DNA: TGTGCCAGCAGCGCTCCCCAACTTTCTAGCGGGTACACCGGGGAGCTGTTTTTT.

This chain connects TRBV27 to TRBJ2-3; D remains ambiguous. The CDR3 consists of 13 residues. Trimming removed 1 base from V and 6 bases from J, with 8 bases in between. Per the germline V gene, CDR1 is MNHEY and CDR2 is SMNVEV (reference sequence). This chain's CDR3 is CASSLLAWDTQYF. The DNA for the CDR3 is TGTGCCAGCAGTTTATTAGCCTGGGATACGCAGTATTTT.

This clonotype has more than one count but fewer than ten. The CDR3 DNA is TGTGCCAGCAGCCATGGGTCCTACACTAGCACAGATACGCAGTATTTT. It specifies CASSHGSYTSTDTQYF. V is TRBV7-9 and J is TRBJ2-3; D gene unclear. Trimming took off 5 bases at V and 0 bases at J, with 15 bases between the two ends. The CDR3 runs 16 residues. CDR1 is SEHNR and CDR2 is FQNEAQ in the germline V gene (reference sequence).

This clonotype occurred many times. J is TRBJ2-2 and V is TRBV6-5; 9 bases are a match to TRBD2. CDR3 length equals 15 residues. The ends lost 4 bases at V and 9 bases at J; junction bases unmatched: 9. The germline V gene has CDR1 MNHEY and CDR2 SVGAGI. The CDR3 coding sequence is TGTGCCAGCAGTTTAGCGGGGGCCGAGATCAGGGAGCTGTTTTTT. Translating it yields CASSLAGAEIRELFF.

This chain links TRBV12-3 or TRBV12-4 with TRBJ2-4, with TRBD1 identical over 8 bases. The ends lost 2 bases at V and 7 bases at J; junction bases unmatched: 7. This CDR3 region has 15 residues. In DNA form, the CDR3 reads TGTGCCAGCAGTTTACGATGGGACAGGAGTAACATTCAGTACTTC. This encodes CASSLRWDRSNIQYF.

This clonotype turned up a few times. The chain uses TRBV20-1 and TRBJ2-5; 9 bases are a match to TRBD1. The V gene's germline CDR1 is DFQATT and CDR2 SNEGSKA (reference sequence). The CDR3 spans 12 residues. J gave up 7 bases and V 4 bases, and 4 bases lay outside the gene matches. The CDR3 region is CSAKGQGMTQYF. The CDR3 DNA follows: TGCAGTGCTAAGGGACAGGGTATGACCCAGTACTTC.

This clonotype appeared many times. The genes are TRBV15 and TRBJ1-5; 7 bases fit TRBD1. Germline V gene sequence: CDR1 LNHNV, CDR2 YYDKDF (reference sequence). Trimming at V came to 0 bases and at J to 6 bases, leaving 5 bases not matched to a gene. The CDR3 length is 15 residues. CDR3 sequence: CATSRDRGATQPQHF. In nucleotides, the CDR3 is TGTGCCACCAGCAGAGACAGGGGGGCGACTCAGCCCCAGCATTTT.

Only a few counts were recorded for this clonotype. V usage is TRBV6-5 and J usage is TRBJ2-1; 8 nucleotides align to TRBD1. In germline, CDR1 is MNHEY, CDR2 SVGAGI. V lost 4 bases to trimming and J lost 5 bases; unmatched junction nucleotides: 7. CDR3 size: 15 residues. The CDR3 bases are TGTGCCAGCAGTTCGGACAGGGTCAATGACAATGAGCAGTTCTTC. Translated: CASSSDRVNDNEQFF.

About this clonotype: One base away lies a much larger clone, so this may be a sequencing read error. The J gene is TRBJ2-6, the V gene TRBV12-3 or TRBV12-4, with D perhaps matching TRBD1 (5 bases). CDR3 length equals 15 residues. The CDR3 region is CASSLRSSGASVLTF. The CDR3 bases are TGTGCCAGCAGTTTGCGAAGCTCTGGGGCCAGCGTCCTGACTTTC.

This sequence joins TRBV7-8 and TRBJ2-5; 10 positions agree with TRBD2. This CDR3 region has 16 residues. Germline CDR1 SGHVS, CDR2 FQNEAQ. Trimming at V came to 1 base and at J to 4 bases, leaving 6 bases not matched to a gene. The CDR3 reads CASSLVASGSLETQYF. In DNA form, the CDR3 reads TGTGCCAGCAGCTTAGTTGCTAGCGGGAGCTTAGAGACCCAGTACTTC. Drawing the rest from reference TRBV7-8 and TRBJ2-5, the complete variable domain is GAGVSQSPRYKVAKRGQDVALRCDPISGHVSLFWYQQALGQGPEFLTYFQNEAQLDKSGLPSDRFFAERPEGSVSTLKIQRTQQEDSAVYLCASSLVASGSLETQYFGPGTRLLVL.

This clonotype was detected many times. The chain uses TRBV3-1 and TRBJ2-2; 8 positions match TRBD2. Trimming at V came to 0 bases and at J to 1 base, leaving 1 base not matched to a gene. The CDR3 loop spans 16 amino acids. CDR1 and CDR2 from the germline V gene are LGHDT and YNNKEL (reference sequence). The CDR3 is CASSQERGGNTGELFF. CDR3 bases: TGTGCCAGCAGCCAAGAACGGGGGGGGAACACCGGGGAGCTGTTTTTT.

The rearrangement uses TRBV9 and TRBJ2-7; a possible D gene is TRBD1 (6 bases). With 3 bases removed from V and 6 bases from J, the gap between germline ends came to 19 bases. CDR3 length equals 15 residues. The germline V gene has CDR1 SGDLS and CDR2 YYNGEE. CDR3 in DNA: TGTGCCAGCAGCGAGGTGGGGGCCCTCCGTGGCGAGCAGTACTTC. Amino acids: CASSEVGALRGEQYF.